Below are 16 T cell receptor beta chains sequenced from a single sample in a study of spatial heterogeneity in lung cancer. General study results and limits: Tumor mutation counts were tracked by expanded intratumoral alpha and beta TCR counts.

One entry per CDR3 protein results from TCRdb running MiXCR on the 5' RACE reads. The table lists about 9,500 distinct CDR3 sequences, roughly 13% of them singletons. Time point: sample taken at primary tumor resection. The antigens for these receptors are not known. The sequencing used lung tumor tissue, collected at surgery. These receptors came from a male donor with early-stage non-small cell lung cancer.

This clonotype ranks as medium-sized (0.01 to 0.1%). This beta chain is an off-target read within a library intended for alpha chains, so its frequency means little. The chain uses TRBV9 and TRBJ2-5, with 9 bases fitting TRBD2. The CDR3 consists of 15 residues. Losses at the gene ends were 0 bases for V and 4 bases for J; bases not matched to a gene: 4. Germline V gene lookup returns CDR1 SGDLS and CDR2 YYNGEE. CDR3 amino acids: CASSVDSGRGETQYF. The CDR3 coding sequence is TGTGCCAGCAGCGTAGATAGCGGGAGAGGAGAGACCCAGTACTTC.

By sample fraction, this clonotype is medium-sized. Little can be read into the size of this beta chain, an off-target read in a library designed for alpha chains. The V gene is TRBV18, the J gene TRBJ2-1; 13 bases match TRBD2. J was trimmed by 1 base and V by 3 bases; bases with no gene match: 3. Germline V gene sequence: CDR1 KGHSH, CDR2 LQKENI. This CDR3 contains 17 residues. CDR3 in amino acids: CASSPGLAGESYNEQFF. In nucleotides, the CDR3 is TGTGCCAGCTCACCTGGACTAGCGGGAGAATCCTACAATGAGCAGTTCTTC.

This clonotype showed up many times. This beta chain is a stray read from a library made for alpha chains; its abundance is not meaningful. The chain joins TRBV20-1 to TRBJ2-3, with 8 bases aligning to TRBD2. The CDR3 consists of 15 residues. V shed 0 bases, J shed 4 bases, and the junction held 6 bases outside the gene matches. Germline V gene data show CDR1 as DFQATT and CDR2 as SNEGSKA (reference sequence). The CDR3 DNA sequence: TGCAGTGCTAGAGATAGCAGCGGGAGCCCAGATACGCAGTATTTT. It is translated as CSARDSSGSPDTQYF.

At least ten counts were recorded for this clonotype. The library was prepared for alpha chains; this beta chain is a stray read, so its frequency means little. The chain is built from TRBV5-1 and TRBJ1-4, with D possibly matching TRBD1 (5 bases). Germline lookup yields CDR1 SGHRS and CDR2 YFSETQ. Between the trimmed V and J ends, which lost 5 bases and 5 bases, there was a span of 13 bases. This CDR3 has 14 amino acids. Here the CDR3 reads CASSLGQVNEKLFF. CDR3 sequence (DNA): TGCGCCAGCAGTCTGGGGCAGGTGAATGAAAAACTGTTTTTT. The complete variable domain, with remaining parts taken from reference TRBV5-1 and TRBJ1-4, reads KAGVTQTPRYLIKTRGQQVTLSCSPISGHRSVSWYQQTPGQGLQFLFEYFSETQRNKGNFPGRFSGRQFSNSRSEMNVSTLELGDSALYLCASSLGQVNEKLFFGSGTQLSVL.

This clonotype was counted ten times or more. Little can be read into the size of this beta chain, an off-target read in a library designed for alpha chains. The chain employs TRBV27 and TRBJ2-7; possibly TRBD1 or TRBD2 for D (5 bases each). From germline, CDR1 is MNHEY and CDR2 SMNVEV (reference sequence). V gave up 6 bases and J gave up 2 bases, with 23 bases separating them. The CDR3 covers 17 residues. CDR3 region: CASSLPGRGEKPYEQYF. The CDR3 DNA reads TGTGCCAGCAGCCTCCCCGGACGAGGGGAGAAGCCCTACGAGCAGTACTTC.

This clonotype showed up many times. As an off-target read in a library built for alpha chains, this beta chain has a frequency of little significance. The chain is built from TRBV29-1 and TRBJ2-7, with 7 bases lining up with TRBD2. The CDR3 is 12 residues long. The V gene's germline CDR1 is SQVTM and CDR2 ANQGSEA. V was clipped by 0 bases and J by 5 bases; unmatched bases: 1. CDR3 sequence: CSVEDGTNEQYF. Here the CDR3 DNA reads TGCAGCGTTGAAGATGGGACTAACGAGCAGTACTTC.

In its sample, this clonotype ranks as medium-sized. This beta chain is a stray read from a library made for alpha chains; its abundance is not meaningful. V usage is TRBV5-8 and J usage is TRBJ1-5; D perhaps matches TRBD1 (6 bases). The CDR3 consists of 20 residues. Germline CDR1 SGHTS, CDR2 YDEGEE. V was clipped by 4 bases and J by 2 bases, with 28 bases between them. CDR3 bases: TGTGCCAGCAGCCTGGCACCTGCCGGGACACCATTTCTTTGCAATCAGCCCCAGCATTTT. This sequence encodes CASSLAPAGTPFLCNQPQHF.

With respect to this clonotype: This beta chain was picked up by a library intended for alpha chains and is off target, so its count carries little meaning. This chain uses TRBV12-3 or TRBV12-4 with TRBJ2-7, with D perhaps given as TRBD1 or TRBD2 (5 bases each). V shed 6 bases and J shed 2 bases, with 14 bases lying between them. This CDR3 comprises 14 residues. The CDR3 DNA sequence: TGTGCCAGCAGCCAATCCGGGACGACCTACGAGCAGTACTTC. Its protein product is CASSQSGTTYEQYF.

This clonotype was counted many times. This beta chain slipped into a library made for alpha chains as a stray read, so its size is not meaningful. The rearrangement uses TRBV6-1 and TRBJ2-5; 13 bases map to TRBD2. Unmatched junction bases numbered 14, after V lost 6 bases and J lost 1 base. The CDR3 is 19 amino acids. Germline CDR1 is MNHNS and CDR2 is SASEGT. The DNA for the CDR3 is TGTGCCAGCAGATTGAAGACTAGCGGGAGGTGGGGAGTCCAAGAGACCCAGTACTTC. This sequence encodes CASRLKTSGRWGVQETQYF.

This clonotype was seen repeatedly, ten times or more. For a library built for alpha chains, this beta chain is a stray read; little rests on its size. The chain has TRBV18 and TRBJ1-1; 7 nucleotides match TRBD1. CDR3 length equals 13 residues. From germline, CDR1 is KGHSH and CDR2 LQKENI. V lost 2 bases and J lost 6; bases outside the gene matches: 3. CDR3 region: CASSPAQGPEAFF. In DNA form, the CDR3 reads TGTGCCAGCTCACCAGCACAGGGGCCTGAAGCTTTCTTT.

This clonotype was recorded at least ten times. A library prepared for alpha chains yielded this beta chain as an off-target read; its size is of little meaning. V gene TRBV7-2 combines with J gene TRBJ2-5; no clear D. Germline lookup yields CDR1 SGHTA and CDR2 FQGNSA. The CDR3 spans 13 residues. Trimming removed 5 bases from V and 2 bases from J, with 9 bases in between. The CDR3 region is CASSRSRQETQYF. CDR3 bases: TGTGCCAGCAGCCGGTCTCGTCAAGAGACCCAGTACTTC.

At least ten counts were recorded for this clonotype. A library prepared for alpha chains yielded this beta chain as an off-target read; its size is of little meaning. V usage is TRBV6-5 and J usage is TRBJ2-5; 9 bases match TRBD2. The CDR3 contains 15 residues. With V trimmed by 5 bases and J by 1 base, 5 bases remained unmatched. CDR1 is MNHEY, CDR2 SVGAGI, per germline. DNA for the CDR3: TGTGCCAGCAGTCCGGGACTAGCCGGCCAAGAGACCCAGTACTTC. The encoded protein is CASSPGLAGQETQYF.

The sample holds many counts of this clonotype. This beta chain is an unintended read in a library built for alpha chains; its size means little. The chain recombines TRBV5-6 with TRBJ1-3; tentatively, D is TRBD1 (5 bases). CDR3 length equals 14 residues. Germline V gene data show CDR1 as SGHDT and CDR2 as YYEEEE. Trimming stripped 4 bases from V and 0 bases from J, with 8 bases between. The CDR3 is CASSVTVSGNTIYF. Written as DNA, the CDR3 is TGTGCCAGCAGCGTGACAGTCTCTGGAAACACCATATATTTT.

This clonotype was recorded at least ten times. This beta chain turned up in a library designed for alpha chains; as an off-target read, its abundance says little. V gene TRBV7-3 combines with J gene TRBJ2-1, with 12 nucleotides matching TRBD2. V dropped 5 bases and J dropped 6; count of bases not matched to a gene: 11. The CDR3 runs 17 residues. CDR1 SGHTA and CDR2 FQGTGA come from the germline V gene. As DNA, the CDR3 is TGTGCCAGCAGCGCGGGCCCACTAGCGGGAGGACGCAATGAGCAGTTCTTC. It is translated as CASSAGPLAGGRNEQFF.

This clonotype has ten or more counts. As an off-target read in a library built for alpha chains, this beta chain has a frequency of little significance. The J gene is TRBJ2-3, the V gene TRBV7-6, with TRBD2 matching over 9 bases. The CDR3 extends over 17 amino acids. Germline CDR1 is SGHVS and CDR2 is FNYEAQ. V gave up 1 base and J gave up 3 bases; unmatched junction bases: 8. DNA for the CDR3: TGTGCCAGCAGCTTAGAGTTAGCTAGCGGGATGACAGATACGCAGTATTTT. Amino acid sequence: CASSLELASGMTDTQYF.

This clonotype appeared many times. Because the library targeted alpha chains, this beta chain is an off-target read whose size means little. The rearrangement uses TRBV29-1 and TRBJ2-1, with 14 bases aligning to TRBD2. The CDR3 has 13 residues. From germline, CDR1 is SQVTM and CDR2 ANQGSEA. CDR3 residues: CSAGLAGVGEQFF. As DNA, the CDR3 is TGCAGTGCGGGACTAGCGGGAGTCGGTGAGCAGTTCTTC.